The clone carrying this T cell receptor beta chain has more than one count but fewer than ten. Its matching antigen is unknown. A single record per CDR3 protein comes from TCRdb applying MiXCR to the RT-PCR reads. Of about 650,000 distinct CDR3 sequences in the sample, around a sixth were seen once. This specimen comes from a study of response to subunit inactivated influenza vaccine. General study results and limits: Each seasonal influenza vaccination recruits few new T cells, the authors suggested.

Trimming stripped 4 bases from V and 3 bases from J, with 14 bases between. From germline, CDR1 is SGHRS and CDR2 YFSETQ. The CDR3 has 15 residues. The sequence derives from a man aged 50-60 years who received an inactivated influenza vaccine. The chain uses TRBV5-1 and TRBJ1-3; D remains ambiguous. The starting material was PBMCs from blood, obtained approximately 12 days after vaccination. This CDR3 is CASSLGKGFGNTIYF. DNA of the CDR3: TGCGCCAGCAGCCTAGGGAAGGGCTTTGGAAACACCATATATTTT.